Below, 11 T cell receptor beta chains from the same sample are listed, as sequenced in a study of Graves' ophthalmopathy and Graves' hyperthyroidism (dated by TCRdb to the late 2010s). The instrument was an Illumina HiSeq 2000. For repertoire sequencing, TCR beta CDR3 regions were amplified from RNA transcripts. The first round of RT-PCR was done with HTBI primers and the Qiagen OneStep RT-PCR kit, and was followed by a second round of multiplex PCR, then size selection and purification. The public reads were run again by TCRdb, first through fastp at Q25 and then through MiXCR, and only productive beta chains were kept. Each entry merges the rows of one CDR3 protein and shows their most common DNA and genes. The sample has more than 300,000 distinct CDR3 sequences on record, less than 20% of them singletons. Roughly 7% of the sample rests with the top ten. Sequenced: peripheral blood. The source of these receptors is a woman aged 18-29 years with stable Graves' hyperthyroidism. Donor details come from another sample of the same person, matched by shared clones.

Here the CDR3 DNA reads TGTGCCAGCAGGCGACAGGCGTCCGGGGAGCTGTTTTTT. This gives the protein CASRRQASGELFF. The chain links TRBV12-3 or TRBV12-4 to TRBJ2-2; a possible D gene is TRBD1 (6 bases). Trimming took 6 bases from V and 6 from J, leaving 11 bases between them. This CDR3 is 13 amino acids long.

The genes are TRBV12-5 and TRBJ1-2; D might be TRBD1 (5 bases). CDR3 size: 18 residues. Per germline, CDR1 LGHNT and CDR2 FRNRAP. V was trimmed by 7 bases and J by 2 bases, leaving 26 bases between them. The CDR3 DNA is TGTGCTAGTGCCCTCCTCTCGGGGGGTGCGGGACCCAACTATGGCTACACCTTC. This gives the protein CASALLSGGAGPNYGYTF.

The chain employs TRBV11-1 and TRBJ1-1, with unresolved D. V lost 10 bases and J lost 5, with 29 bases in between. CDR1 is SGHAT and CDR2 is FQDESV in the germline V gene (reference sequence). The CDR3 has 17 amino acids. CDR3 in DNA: TGTGCCATTCATTCCCCATTCCCCAGCGGACCCAGGACTGAAGCTTTCTTT. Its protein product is CAIHSPFPSGPRTEAFF.

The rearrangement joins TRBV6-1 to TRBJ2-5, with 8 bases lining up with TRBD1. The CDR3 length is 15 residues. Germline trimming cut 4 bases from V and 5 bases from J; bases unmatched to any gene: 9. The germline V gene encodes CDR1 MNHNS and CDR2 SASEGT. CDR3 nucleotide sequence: TGTGCCAGCAGTGGCGGACAGGGTGTTCTCGAGACCCAGTACTTC. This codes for CASSGGQGVLETQYF.

The CDR3 nucleotides are TGTGCCACTCAGGCGGCCTACGAGCAGTACTTC. Translated: CATQAAYEQYF. The chain carries TRBV2 and TRBJ2-7; no firm D call. Germline loops: CDR1 SNHLY, CDR2 FYNNEI. V gave up 10 bases and J gave up 2 bases, with 9 bases separating them. The CDR3 length is 11 residues.

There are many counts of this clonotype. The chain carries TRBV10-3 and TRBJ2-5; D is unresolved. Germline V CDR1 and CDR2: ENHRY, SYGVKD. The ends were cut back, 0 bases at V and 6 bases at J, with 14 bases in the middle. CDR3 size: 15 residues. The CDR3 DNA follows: TGTGCCATCAGTGAGTCGACCTCAGGCACCCAGACCCAGTACTTC. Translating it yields CAISESTSGTQTQYF.

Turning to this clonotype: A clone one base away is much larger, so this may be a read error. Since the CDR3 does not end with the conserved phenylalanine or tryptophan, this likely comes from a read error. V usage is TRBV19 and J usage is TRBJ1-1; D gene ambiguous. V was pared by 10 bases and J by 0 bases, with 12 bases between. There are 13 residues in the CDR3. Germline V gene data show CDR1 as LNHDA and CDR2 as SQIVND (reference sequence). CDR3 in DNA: TGTGCCACCCAGGTTAACATGAACACTGAAGCTTTCTTG. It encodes CATQVNMNTEAFL.

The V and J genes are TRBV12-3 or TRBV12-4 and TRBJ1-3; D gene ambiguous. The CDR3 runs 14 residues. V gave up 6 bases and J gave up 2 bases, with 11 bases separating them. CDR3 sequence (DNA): TGTGCCAGCAGGGGCGGCACAACTGGAAACACCATATATTTT. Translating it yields CASRGGTTGNTIYF.

CDR3 protein: CASGQGTSSYNSPLHF. The CDR3 coding sequence is TGTGCCAGTGGACAGGGCACGAGCTCCTATAATTCACCCCTCCACTTT. The V gene is TRBV19, the J gene TRBJ1-6, with 8 bases fitting TRBD1. Germline lookup yields CDR1 LNHDA and CDR2 SQIVND (reference sequence). V shed 8 bases and J 0 bases; nucleotides not matched to a gene: 6. CDR3 size: 16 residues.

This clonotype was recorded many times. The CDR3 sequence: CASSWLGGRYGYTF. CDR3 in DNA: TGTGCCAGTAGCTGGCTGGGGGGCAGGTATGGCTACACCTTC. This chain links TRBV19 with TRBJ1-2, with a possible D match to TRBD1 (6 bases). CDR1 and CDR2 from the germline V gene are LNHDA and SQIVND (reference sequence). This CDR3 has 14 residues. Trimming took off 6 bases at V and 5 bases at J, with 16 bases between the two ends. The complete variable domain, with remaining parts taken from reference TRBV19 and TRBJ1-2, reads DGGITQSPKYLFRKEGQNVTLSCEQNLNHDAMYWYRQDPGQGLRLIYYSQIVNDFQKGDIAEGYSVSREKKESFPLTVTSAQKNPTAFYLCASSWLGGRYGYTFGSGTRLTVV.

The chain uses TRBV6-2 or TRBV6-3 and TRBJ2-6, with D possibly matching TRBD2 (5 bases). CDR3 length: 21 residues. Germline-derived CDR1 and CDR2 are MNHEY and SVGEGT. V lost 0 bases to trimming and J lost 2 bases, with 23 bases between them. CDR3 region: CASSYSGNQDGALPGANVLTF. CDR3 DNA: TGTGCCAGCAGTTACTCCGGGAATCAGGACGGCGCCTTACCTGGGGCCAACGTCCTGACTTTC.